A single sample is the source of the 24 T cell receptor beta chains below, sequenced in a study of T-cell memory formation after mild COVID-19. MiXCR was run by TCRdb on the 5' RACE reads, yielding one entry per CDR3 protein. The table lists fewer than 400,000 distinct CDR3 sequences, about a sixth of them singletons. Material for sequencing was PBMCs or a T cell subset sorted from them (not recorded which). These receptors all come from a man younger than 35 who had mild COVID-19 (a few samples of this study predate the infection). Cell type and time point are not known.

This clonotype was seen only a few times. The chain carries TRBV7-3 and TRBJ2-3, with 14 bases that match TRBD2. Germline trimming cut 5 bases from V and 8 bases from J; bases unmatched to any gene: 3. The CDR3 contains 14 residues. Per the germline V gene, CDR1 is SGHTA and CDR2 is FQGTGA. The CDR3 region has the DNA TGTGCCAGCAGCGGACTAGCGGGGGGAACTACGCAGTATTTT. Translating it yields CASSGLAGGTTQYF.

The table lists this clonotype with many counts. This chain connects TRBV12-3 or TRBV12-4 to TRBJ1-3, with D possibly matching TRBD1 (5 bases). The germline V and J ends were trimmed by 6 bases and 3 bases, with 15 bases remaining between them. CDR3 length equals 15 residues. The CDR3 is CASSPQRGVGNTIYF. In DNA form, the CDR3 reads TGTGCCAGCAGCCCCCAGAGGGGAGTTGGAAACACCATATATTTT.

The rearrangement uses TRBV12-3 or TRBV12-4 and TRBJ1-1; no clear D gene. This CDR3 is built from 13 residues. Trimming cost V 6 bases and J 4 bases, with 12 bases left between them. CDR3 in amino acids: CASSLEDFTEAFF. The CDR3 bases are TGTGCCAGCAGCCTCGAGGACTTCACTGAAGCTTTCTTT.

In this sample, this clonotype turned up a few times. The chain recombines TRBV5-1 with TRBJ2-5, with TRBD2 as a possible D gene (6 bases). The germline gives CDR1 SGHRS, CDR2 YFSETQ. There are 13 residues in the CDR3. V lost 6 bases and J 4 bases, leaving 13 bases between the germline ends. The chain's CDR3 is CASNPRRGETQYF. The CDR3 nucleotides are TGCGCCAGCAACCCGAGGAGGGGAGAGACCCAGTACTTC.

This sequence joins TRBV2 and TRBJ1-2; D is undetermined. The CDR3 runs to 15 residues. The germline gives CDR1 SNHLY, CDR2 FYNNEI. Trimming pared 7 bases from V and 5 bases from J, leaving 20 bases between. The CDR3 nucleotides read TGTGCCAGCATGTTAGGCAGGATCGGTCAATATGGCTACACCTTC. It yields the protein CASMLGRIGQYGYTF.

This clonotype came up a few times. The chain carries TRBV4-1 and TRBJ2-1; D gene unclear. Per the germline V gene, CDR1 is MGHRA and CDR2 is YSYEKL. The CDR3 runs 13 residues. V was pared by 6 bases and J by 4 bases, with 10 bases between. The CDR3 bases are TGCGCCAGCAGGGGTCCCCGTTACAATGAGCAGTTCTTC. This sequence encodes CASRGPRYNEQFF.

This clonotype appeared many times. This chain uses TRBV5-1 with TRBJ2-3; no firm D call. Trimming took off 6 bases at V and 3 bases at J, with 11 bases between the two ends. The CDR3 contains 13 residues. Germline V gives CDR1 SGHRS, CDR2 YFSETQ. CDR3 sequence reads: CASMLMETDTQYF. For the CDR3, the DNA is TGCGCCAGCATGTTGATGGAGACAGATACGCAGTATTTT.

The rearrangement uses TRBV6-6 and TRBJ2-3; no firm D call. Germline-derived CDR1 and CDR2 are MNHNY and SVGAGI (reference sequence). The CDR3 sequence is 14 residues long. V gave up 8 bases and J gave up 2 bases, with 14 bases separating them. CDR3 nucleotides: TGTGCCAGCCGCCTGGCCGGGTACACAGATACGCAGTATTTT. Encoded protein: CASRLAGYTDTQYF.

The chain is built from TRBV7-9 and TRBJ2-3; tentative D call: TRBD1 (6 bases). The CDR3 covers 15 residues. Trimming removed 3 bases from V and 1 base from J, with 11 bases in between. From germline, CDR1 is SEHNR and CDR2 FQNEAQ (reference sequence). The CDR3: CASSFYSGGTDTQYF. Written as DNA, the CDR3 is TGTGCCAGCAGCTTTTACTCAGGGGGCACAGATACGCAGTATTTT.

This clonotype was observed many times. V usage is TRBV2 and J usage is TRBJ2-5; D gene ambiguous. The CDR3 spans 11 residues. With 5 bases removed from V and 6 bases from J, the gap between germline ends came to 7 bases. Germline loops: CDR1 SNHLY, CDR2 FYNNEI. CDR3 sequence (DNA): TGTGCCAGCAGTCAAAGTAAGACCCAGTACTTC. This translates into CASSQSKTQYF.

This clonotype occurred once. V is TRBV7-2 and J is TRBJ2-7, with 10 bases lining up with TRBD2. The V gene end was trimmed by 6 bases and the J gene end by 0 bases; junction bases not matched to a gene: 5. The CDR3 runs 15 residues. Germline assignment: CDR1 SGHTA and CDR2 FQGNSA. The CDR3 region has the DNA TGTGCCAGCAGGGGACTAGCGCGTAGCTCCTACGAGCAGTACTTC. Protein: CASRGLARSSYEQYF.

V gene TRBV5-5 combines with J gene TRBJ2-7; 7 bases agree with TRBD1. CDR3 length: 14 residues. CDR1 is SGHKS, CDR2 YYEKEE, per germline (reference sequence). V lost 0 bases, J lost 5 bases, and 5 bases stayed unmatched. The CDR3 nucleotides are TGTGCCAGCAGCTTGGAGGACAGGTCCCACGAGCAGTACTTC. Translating it yields CASSLEDRSHEQYF.

The chain uses TRBV5-1 and TRBJ2-7; TRBD1 matches at 9 bases. The CDR3 length is 14 residues. J was trimmed by 5 bases and V by 4 bases; bases with no gene match: 7. The germline V gene has CDR1 SGHRS and CDR2 YFSETQ. In DNA, the CDR3 is TGCGCCAGCAGCACCCCCCGGGACAGGGACGAGCAGTACTTC. Translated: CASSTPRDRDEQYF.

Only a few counts were recorded for this clonotype. J is TRBJ2-7 and V is TRBV20-1; D perhaps matches TRBD2 (6 bases). Trimming took 5 bases from V and 3 from J, leaving 17 bases between them. Germline V gene sequence: CDR1 DFQATT, CDR2 SNEGSKA (reference sequence). The CDR3 is made up of 14 amino acids. CDR3 protein: CSARAPGLHYEQYV. In DNA form, the CDR3 reads TGCAGTGCTCGAGCACCGGGACTTCACTACGAGCAGTACGTC.

V gene TRBV5-4 combines with J gene TRBJ2-7; D is ambiguous. V gave up 0 bases and J gave up 5 bases, with 12 bases separating them. CDR1 and CDR2 from the germline V gene are SGHNT and YYREEE (reference sequence). CDR3 length: 14 amino acids. CDR3 sequence reads: CASSLEAGSDEQYF. The DNA for the CDR3 is TGTGCCAGCAGCTTGGAGGCAGGATCAGACGAGCAGTACTTC.

The chain recombines TRBV6-5 with TRBJ2-3; tentatively, D is TRBD1 or TRBD2 (5 bases each). The germline gives CDR1 MNHEY, CDR2 SVGAGI. CDR3 length: 14 residues. The V gene lost 8 bases and the J gene lost 7 bases, with 19 bases spanning the gap. The CDR3 DNA sequence: TGTGCCAGCCACCGGGACCAACCCCCCCATACGCAGTATTTT. It is translated as CASHRDQPPHTQYF.

The sample holds many counts of this clonotype. The chain combines TRBV7-2 with TRBJ1-1; D is unclear. Germline V CDR1 and CDR2: SGHTA, FQGNSA. V dropped 4 bases and J dropped 1 base, with 7 bases sitting between them. The CDR3 totals 13 residues. DNA of the CDR3: TGTGCCAGCAGCTCACAACCGAACACTGAAGCTTTCTTT. This gives the protein CASSSQPNTEAFF.

This clonotype occurred a few times. The V call is TRBV4-1, the J call TRBJ2-1; perhaps TRBD1 as D (5 bases). V was trimmed by 6 bases and J by 6 bases, leaving 12 bases between them. Germline assignment: CDR1 MGHRA and CDR2 YSYEKL. The CDR3 covers 13 residues. The CDR3: CASSYRYGNEQFF. The CDR3 region has the DNA TGCGCCAGCAGTTACAGGTACGGCAATGAGCAGTTCTTC.

This clonotype was counted only a few times. This chain uses TRBV19 with TRBJ1-6; D is perhaps TRBD1 (5 bases). The germline CDR1 and CDR2 sequences are LNHDA and SQIVND (reference sequence). Trimming removed 4 bases at V and 10 bases at J, with 11 bases between. This CDR3 is 13 amino acids long. DNA for the CDR3: TGTGCCAGTAGTAGCGGCGGGGGATCACCCCTCCACTTT. Translation: CASSSGGGSPLHF.

The chain has TRBV24-1 and TRBJ1-2, with 7 nucleotides matching TRBD1. The CDR3 is 12 amino acids. Germline CDR1 is KGHDR and CDR2 is SFDVKD. Unmatched junction bases numbered 3, after V lost 5 bases and J lost 7 bases. This CDR3 is CATSAAGGGYTF. The CDR3, as DNA: TGTGCCACCAGTGCGGCAGGGGGTGGCTACACCTTC.

In its sample, this clonotype was seen a few times. V is TRBV7-9 and J is TRBJ2-5; D gene uncertain. V was pared by 4 bases and J by 5 bases, with 20 bases between. The CDR3 loop spans 16 amino acids. Germline V gene data show CDR1 as SEHNR and CDR2 as FQNEAQ (reference sequence). The CDR3 coding sequence is TGTGCCAGCAGCTCCCCCCAGGTCCCGGGCTGGGAGACCCAGTACTTC. Its translation is CASSSPQVPGWETQYF.

The chain carries TRBV7-3 and TRBJ2-5; possibly TRBD1 for D (6 bases). Germline V gene lookup returns CDR1 SGHTA and CDR2 FQGTGA. The CDR3 covers 13 residues. Trimming pared 2 bases from V and 4 bases from J, leaving 8 bases between. The CDR3 coding sequence is TGTGCCAGCAGCTTATGGACAGCAGAGACCCAGTACTTC. This translates into CASSLWTAETQYF. Full variable domain (rest looked up from reference TRBV7-3 and TRBJ2-5): GAGVSQTPSNKVTEKGKYVELRCDPISGHTALYWYRQSLGQGPEFLIYFQGTGAADDSGLPNDRFFAVRPEGSVSTLKIQRTERGDSAVYLCASSLWTAETQYFGPGTRLLVL.

Here the CDR3 DNA reads TGCAGTGCTGCGGGACAGTACTCTGGAAACACCATATATTTT. As protein: CSAAGQYSGNTIYF. The gene calls are TRBV20-1 and TRBJ1-3; 7 bases fit TRBD1. Trimming at V came to 5 bases and at J to 0 bases, leaving 4 bases not matched to a gene. The CDR3 is 14 residues long. CDR1 DFQATT and CDR2 SNEGSKA come from the germline V gene (reference sequence).

The chain recombines TRBV12-3 or TRBV12-4 with TRBJ1-6, with D maybe TRBD1 (5 bases). The CDR3 is 13 residues long. Trimming pared 8 bases from V and 9 bases from J, leaving 14 bases between. The CDR3 protein is CASGLGPSSPLHF. CDR3 bases: TGTGCCAGCGGACTGGGGCCAAGTTCACCCCTCCACTTT.